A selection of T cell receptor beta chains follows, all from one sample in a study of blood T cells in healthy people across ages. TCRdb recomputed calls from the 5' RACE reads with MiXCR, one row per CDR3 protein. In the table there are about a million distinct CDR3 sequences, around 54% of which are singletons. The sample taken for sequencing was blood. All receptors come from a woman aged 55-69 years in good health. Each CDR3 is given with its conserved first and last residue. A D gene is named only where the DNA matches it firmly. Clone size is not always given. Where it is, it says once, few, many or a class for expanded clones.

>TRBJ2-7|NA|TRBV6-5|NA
TGTGCCAGCAGGAAACTAAGCGTGACCTACGAGCAGTACTTC
CASRKLSVTYEQYF
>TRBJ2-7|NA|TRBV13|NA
TGTGCCAGCAGCCCCGGTAGCCGGGGCCCTCTCGAGCAGTACTTC
CASSPGSRGPLEQYF
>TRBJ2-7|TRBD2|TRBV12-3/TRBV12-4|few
TGTGCCAGCAGTACGGGACTAGCGGGAGGGCCGAGAGTCAACGAGCAGTACTTC
CASSTGLAGGPRVNEQYF
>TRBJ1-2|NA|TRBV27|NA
TGTGCCAGCAGTTCGGGCATAGGGATTAGCTATGGCTACACCTTC
CASSSGIGISYGYTF
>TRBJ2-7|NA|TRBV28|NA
TGTGCCAGCAGTTTGTCATTGGGTTTGAGCCCCTACGAGCAGTACTTC
CASSLSLGLSPYEQYF
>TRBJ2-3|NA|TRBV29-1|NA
TGCAGCGCCGGGGGCGGAACCACAGATACGCAGTATTTT
CSAGGGTTDTQYF
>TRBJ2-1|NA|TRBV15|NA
TGTGCCACCAGCAGAGATCCCACAGGGCCGAATGAGCAGTTCTTC
CATSRDPTGPNEQFF
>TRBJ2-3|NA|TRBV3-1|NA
TGTGCCAGCAGCCACCCTTCGCGCAAGCCTACGCAGTATTTT
CASSHPSRKPTQYF
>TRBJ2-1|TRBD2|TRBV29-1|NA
TGCAGCGTTAGTTCGGCGGGAGGGCGGGGGGAGCAGTTCTTC
CSVSSAGGRGEQFF
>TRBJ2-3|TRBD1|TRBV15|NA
TGTGCCACCAGCGCCCGACAGGGACATACGCAGTATTTT
CATSARQGHTQYF
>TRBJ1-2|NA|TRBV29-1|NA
TGCAGCGCATTAGAGAGTTCGGCTGGTGGCTACACCTTC
CSALESSAGGYTF
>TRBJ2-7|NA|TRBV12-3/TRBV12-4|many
TGTGCCAGCAGTTTCGGGCGCTACGAGCAGTACTTC
CASSFGRYEQYF
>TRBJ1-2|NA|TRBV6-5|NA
TGTGCCAGCAGTTACGCCCGGGGAATATACACCTTC
CASSYARGIYTF
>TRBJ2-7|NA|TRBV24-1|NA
TGTGCCACCAGTGATCTACTCTCCTACGAGCAGTACTTC
CATSDLLSYEQYF
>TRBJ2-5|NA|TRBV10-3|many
TGTGCCATCAGTGGCGGGGAGACCCAGTACTTC
CAISGGETQYF
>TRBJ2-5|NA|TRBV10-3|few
TGTGCCATCAGTGGAGAGACGGGACGGGAGACCCAGTACTTC
CAISGETGRETQYF
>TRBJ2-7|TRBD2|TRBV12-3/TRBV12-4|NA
TGTGCCAGCAGTTCGCCCCAAACTAGCGGGAGCTCCTACGAGCAGTACTTC
CASSSPQTSGSSYEQYF
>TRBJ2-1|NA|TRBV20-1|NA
TGCAGTGCTCGACCCTATACGGGGATTGGTGAGCAGTTCTTC
CSARPYTGIGEQFF
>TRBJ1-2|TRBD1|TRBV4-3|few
TGCGCCAGCAGCCAAGTAGCCAGGGGGAGGGATGGCTACACCTTC
CASSQVARGRDGYTF
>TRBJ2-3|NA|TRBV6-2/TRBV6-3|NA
TGTGCCAGCAGTTCCCGGGGTAGCTCATCCACAGATACGCAGTATTTT
CASSSRGSSSTDTQYF
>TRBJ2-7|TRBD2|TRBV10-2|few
TGCGCCAGCAGTGAGCGTCGACTAGCGGGAGCTAACGAGCAGTACTTC
CASSERRLAGANEQYF
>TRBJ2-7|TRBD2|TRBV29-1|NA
TGCAGCGTCGCCTCGGGCGGGAGCTACAATGAGCAGTACTTC
CSVASGGSYNEQYF
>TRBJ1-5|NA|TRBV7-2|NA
TGTGCCAGCAGCTTAGATGAGTATAGCAATCAGCCCCAGCATTTT
CASSLDEYSNQPQHF
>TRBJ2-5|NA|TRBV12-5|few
TGTGCTAGTGGTTTGGTACTAAGAATACCACCCCAAGAGACCCAGTACTTC
CASGLVLRIPPQETQYF
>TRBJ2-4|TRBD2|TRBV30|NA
TGTGCCTTGGAACGGGGCGGGAGTAGGAACATTCAGTACTTC
CALERGGSRNIQYF
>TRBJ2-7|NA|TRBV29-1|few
TGCAGCGTTGGGAGGGGAGTTCCTCTCTACGAGCAGTACTTC
CSVGRGVPLYEQYF
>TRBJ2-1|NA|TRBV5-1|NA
TGCGCCAGCAGCTTGGGGCAGGGGCGCATATCAACGCAGTTCTTC
CASSLGQGRISTQFF
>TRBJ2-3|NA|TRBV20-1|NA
TGCAGCGAGGACGGCAGGACTAGCACAGATACGCAGTATTTT
CSEDGRTSTDTQYF
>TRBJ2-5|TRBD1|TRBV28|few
TGTGCCAGCAGTTTCAGTGGGACAGGGCCCCCCCAGTACTTC
CASSFSGTGPPQYF
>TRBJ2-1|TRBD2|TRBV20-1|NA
TGCAGTGCCACAGGACTAGCGGGAGGCCTTATAAATGAGCAGTTCTTC
CSATGLAGGLINEQFF
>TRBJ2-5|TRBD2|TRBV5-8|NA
TGTGCCAGCAGCTTCGGACTAGCGGGAGTAAATGAGCAGTACTTC
CASSFGLAGVNEQYF
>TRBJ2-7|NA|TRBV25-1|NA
TGTGCCAGCAGTGAATATCGGGGTGCGGGAAGACCCTACGAGCAGTACTTC
CASSEYRGAGRPYEQYF
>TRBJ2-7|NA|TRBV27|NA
TGTGCCAGCGGTTTAATGTTTCGGGGATACGAGCAGTACTTC
CASGLMFRGYEQYF
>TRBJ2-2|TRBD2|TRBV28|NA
TGTGCCAGCAGCCCCGTCCTGACTAGCGGGAAAATGCTCGGGAACACCGGGGAGCTGTTTTTT
CASSPVLTSGKMLGNTGELFF
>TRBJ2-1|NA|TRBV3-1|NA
TGTGCCAGCAGCCTCGGGGAGCCCAAGGTCAATGAGGAGTTCTTC
CASSLGEPKVNEEFF
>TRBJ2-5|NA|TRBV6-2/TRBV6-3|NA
TGTGCCAGCACCCGACTAGACCGAATGGAGACCCAGTACTTC
CASTRLDRMETQYF
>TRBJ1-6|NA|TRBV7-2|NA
TGTGCCAGCAGCTTGGCGAGCTCCTATAATTCACCCCTCCACTTT
CASSLASSYNSPLHF
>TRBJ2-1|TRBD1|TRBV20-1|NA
TGCAGTGCTACAGGGGGCAAAGGCAATGAGCAGTTCTTC
CSATGGKGNEQFF
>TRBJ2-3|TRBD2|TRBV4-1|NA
TGCGCCAGCAGCCAGGATGGGGAGGGGAGGGATACGCAGTATTTT
CASSQDGEGRDTQYF
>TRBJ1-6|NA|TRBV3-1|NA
TGTGCCAGCAGCCAAAAGGGGAGATCCCTCCACTTT
CASSQKGRSLHF
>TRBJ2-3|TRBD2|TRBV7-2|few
TGTGCCAGCAGCAACCGACTAGCGGGAGGGTCAGATACGCAGTATTTT
CASSNRLAGGSDTQYF
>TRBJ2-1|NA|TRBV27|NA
TGTGCCAGCAGTCCCAAGGGACCGGACGTCAATGAGCAGTTCTTC
CASSPKGPDVNEQFF
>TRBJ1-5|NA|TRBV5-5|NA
TGTGCCAGCAGCTTCACAGAGAATTATCAGCCCCAGCATTTT
CASSFTENYQPQHF
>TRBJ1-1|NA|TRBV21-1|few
TGTGCCAGCGGAAGACAGGGGGCGCGCACTGAAGCTTTCTTT
CASGRQGARTEAFF
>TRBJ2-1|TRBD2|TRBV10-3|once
TGTGCCACGGAGGCTAGCGGTCGTCACAATGAGCAGTTCTTC
CATEASGRHNEQFF
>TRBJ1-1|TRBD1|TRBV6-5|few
TGTGCCAGCAGCCGCTCCCCGGGACAGGAAGCTTTCTTT
CASSRSPGQEAFF
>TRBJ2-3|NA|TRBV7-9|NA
TGTGCCAGCAGCAGGACAGCCCAGGGCACAGATACGCAGTATTTT
CASSRTAQGTDTQYF
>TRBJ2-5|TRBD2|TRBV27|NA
TGTGCCAGCAGTTTTCGGCTAGCGGGAGGGAAAGAGACCCAGTACTTC
CASSFRLAGGKETQYF
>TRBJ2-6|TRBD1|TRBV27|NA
TGTGCCGGCAGTTTGCCGACAGGGGGCACCGGGGCCAACGTCCTGACTTTC
CAGSLPTGGTGANVLTF
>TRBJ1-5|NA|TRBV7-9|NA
TGTGCCAGCAGCGCGGGCTACAATCAGCCCCAGCATTTT
CASSAGYNQPQHF
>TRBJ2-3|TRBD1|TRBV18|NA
TGTGCCAGCTCACAACCTTGGGGACAGACTAGCACAGATACGCAGTATTTT
CASSQPWGQTSTDTQYF
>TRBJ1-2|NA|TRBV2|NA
TGTGCCAGCAGTGGGGGAGACTATGGCTACACCTTC
CASSGGDYGYTF
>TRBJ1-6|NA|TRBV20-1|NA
TGCAGTGCTTCATTACGGTCCCCCTATTCACCCCTCCACTTT
CSASLRSPYSPLHF